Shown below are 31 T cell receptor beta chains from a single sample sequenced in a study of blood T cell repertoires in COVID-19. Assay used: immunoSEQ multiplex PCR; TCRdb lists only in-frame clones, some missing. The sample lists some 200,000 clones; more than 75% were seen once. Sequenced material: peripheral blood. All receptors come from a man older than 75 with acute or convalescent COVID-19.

The CDR3 here is CASRLGQGNQPQHF. The CDR3 region has the DNA TGTGCCAGCAGGCTAGGACAGGGCAATCAGCCCCAGCATTTT. The V and J genes are TRBV2 and TRBJ1-5; 7 bases align to TRBD1. The CDR3 consists of 14 residues. Germline CDR1 SNHLY, CDR2 FYNNEI. V lost 6 bases and J lost 2; bases outside the gene matches: 4.

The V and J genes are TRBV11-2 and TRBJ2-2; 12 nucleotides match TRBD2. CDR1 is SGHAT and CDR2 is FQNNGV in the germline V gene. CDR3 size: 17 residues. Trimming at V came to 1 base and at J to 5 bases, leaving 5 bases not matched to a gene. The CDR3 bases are TGTGCCAGCAGCTTAGCGAGACTAGCGGGAGATACCGGGGAGCTGTTTTTT. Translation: CASSLARLAGDTGELFF.

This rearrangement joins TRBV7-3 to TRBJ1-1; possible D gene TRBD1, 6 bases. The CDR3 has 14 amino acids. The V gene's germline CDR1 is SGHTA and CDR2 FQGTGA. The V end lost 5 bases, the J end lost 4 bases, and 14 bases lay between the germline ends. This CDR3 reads CASSAIPGVTEAFF. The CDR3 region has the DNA TGTGCCAGCAGCGCGATCCCAGGGGTCACTGAAGCTTTCTTT.

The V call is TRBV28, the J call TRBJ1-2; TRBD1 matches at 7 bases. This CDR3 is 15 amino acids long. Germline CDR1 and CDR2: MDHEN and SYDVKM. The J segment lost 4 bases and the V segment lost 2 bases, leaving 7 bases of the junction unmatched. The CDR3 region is CASSLPGTAFYGYTF. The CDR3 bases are TGTGCCAGCAGTTTACCCGGGACAGCCTTCTATGGCTACACCTTC.

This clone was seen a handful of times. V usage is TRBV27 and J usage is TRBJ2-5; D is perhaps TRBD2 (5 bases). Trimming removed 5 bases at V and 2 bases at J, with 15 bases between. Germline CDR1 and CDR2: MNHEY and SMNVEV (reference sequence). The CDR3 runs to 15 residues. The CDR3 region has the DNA TGTGCCAGCAGTACACGGACTGACCTGCAAGAGACCCAGTACTTC. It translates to CASSTRTDLQETQYF.

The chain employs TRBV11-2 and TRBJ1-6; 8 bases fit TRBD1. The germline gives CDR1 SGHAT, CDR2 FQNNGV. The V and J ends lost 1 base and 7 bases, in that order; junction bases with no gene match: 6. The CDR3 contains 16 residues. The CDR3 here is CASSLGTGGRNSPLHF. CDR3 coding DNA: TGTGCCAGCAGCTTAGGTACAGGGGGTAGGAATTCACCCCTCCACTTT.

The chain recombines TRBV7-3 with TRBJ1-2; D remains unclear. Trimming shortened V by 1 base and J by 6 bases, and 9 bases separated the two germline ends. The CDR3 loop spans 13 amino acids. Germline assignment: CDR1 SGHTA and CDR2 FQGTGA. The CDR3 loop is CASSLMSRDGYTF. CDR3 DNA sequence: TGTGCCAGCAGCTTAATGTCCCGAGATGGCTACACCTTC.

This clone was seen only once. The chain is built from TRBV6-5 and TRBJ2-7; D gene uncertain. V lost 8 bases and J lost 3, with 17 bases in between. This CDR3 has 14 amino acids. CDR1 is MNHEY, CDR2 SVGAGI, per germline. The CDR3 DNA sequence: TGTGCCAGCGGCCAACAGATAGGCATCTACGAGCAGTACTTC. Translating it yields CASGQQIGIYEQYF.

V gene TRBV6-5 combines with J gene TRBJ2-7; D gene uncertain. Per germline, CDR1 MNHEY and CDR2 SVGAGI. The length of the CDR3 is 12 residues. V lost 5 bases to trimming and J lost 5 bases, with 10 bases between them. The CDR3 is CASSLRLDEQYV. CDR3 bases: TGTGCCAGCAGTCTCCGACTTGACGAGCAGTACGTC.

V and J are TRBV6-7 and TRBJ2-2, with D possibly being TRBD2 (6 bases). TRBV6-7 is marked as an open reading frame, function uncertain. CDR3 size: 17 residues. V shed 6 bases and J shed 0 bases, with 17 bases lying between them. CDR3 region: CASSKPEAGANTGELFF. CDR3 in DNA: TGTGCCAGCAGCAAACCGGAAGCGGGTGCGAACACCGGGGAGCTGTTTTTT.

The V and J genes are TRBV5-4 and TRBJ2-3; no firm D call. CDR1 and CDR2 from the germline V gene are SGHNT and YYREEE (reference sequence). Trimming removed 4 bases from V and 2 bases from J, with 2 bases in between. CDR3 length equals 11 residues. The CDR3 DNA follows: TGTGCCAGCAGCCTCACAGATACGCAGTATTTT. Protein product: CASSLTDTQYF. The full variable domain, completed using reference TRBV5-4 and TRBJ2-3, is ETGVTQSPTHLIKTRGQQVTLRCSSQSGHNTVSWYQQALGQGPQFIFQYYREEENGRGNFPPRFSGLQFPNYSSELNVNALELDDSALYLCASSLTDTQYFGPGTRLTVL.

The CDR3 DNA reads TGTGCCAGCAGTTTCGCTAGGGGGGAGCAGTACGTC. Its protein is CASSFARGEQYV. The chain carries TRBV6-6 and TRBJ2-7; TRBD1 might be the D (6 bases). V was pared by 4 bases and J by 7 bases, with 11 bases between. The germline CDR1 and CDR2 sequences are MNHNY and SVGAGI (reference sequence). This CDR3 region has 12 residues.

In DNA, the CDR3 is TGTGCCAGCAGCTTATCACAAAGCTATGGCTACACCTTC. This encodes CASSLSQSYGYTF. The J gene is TRBJ1-2, the V gene TRBV7-8; D is undetermined. Germline V CDR1 and CDR2: SGHVS, FQNEAQ. There are 13 residues in the CDR3. Trimming took off 2 bases at V and 4 bases at J, with 8 bases between the two ends. Filled out from reference TRBV7-8 and TRBJ1-2, the complete variable domain reads GAGVSQSPRYKVAKRGQDVALRCDPISGHVSLFWYQQALGQGPEFLTYFQNEAQLDKSGLPSDRFFAERPEGSVSTLKIQRTQQEDSAVYLCASSLSQSYGYTFGSGTRLTVV.

The CDR3 region is CASSQDSLSGQELFF. CDR3 nucleotide sequence: TGTGCCAGCAGCCAAGACAGTTTATCGGGACAGGAGCTGTTTTTT. This chain joins TRBV3-1 (or the pseudogene TRBV3-2) and TRBJ2-2; tentatively, D is TRBD1 (6 bases). This CDR3 has 15 amino acids. Germline V gives CDR1 LGHDT, CDR2 YNNKEL (reference sequence). V shed 0 bases and J shed 10 bases, with 15 bases lying between them.

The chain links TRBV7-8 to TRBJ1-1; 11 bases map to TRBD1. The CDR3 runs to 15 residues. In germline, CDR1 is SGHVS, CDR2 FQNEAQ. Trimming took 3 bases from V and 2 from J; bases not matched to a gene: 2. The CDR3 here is CASSFGQGANTEAFF. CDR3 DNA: TGTGCCAGCAGCTTTGGACAGGGGGCTAACACTGAAGCTTTCTTT.

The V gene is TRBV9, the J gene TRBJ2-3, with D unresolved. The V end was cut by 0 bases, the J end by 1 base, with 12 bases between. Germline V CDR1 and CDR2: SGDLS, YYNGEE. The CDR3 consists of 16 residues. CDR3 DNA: TGTGCCAGCAGCGTAGACTCTCCCGGTGGCACAGATACGCAGTATTTT. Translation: CASSVDSPGGTDTQYF.

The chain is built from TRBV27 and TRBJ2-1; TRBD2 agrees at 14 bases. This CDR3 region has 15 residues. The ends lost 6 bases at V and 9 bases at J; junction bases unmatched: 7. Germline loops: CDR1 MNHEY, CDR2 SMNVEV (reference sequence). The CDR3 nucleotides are TGTGCCAGCAGACGGGGACTAGCGGGAGTAAGTGAGCAGTTCTTC. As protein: CASRRGLAGVSEQFF.

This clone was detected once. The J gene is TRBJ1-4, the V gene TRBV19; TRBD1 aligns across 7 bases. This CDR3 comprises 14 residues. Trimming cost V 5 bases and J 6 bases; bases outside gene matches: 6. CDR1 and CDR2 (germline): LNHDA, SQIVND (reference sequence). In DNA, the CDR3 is TGTGCCAGTAGTCGTCAGGGGGGCGATGAAAAACTGTTTTTT. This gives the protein CASSRQGGDEKLFF.

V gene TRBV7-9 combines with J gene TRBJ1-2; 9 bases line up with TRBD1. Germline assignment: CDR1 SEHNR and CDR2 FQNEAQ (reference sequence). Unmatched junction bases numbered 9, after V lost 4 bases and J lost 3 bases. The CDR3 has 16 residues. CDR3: CASSSTGQGQDYGYTF. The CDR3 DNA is TGTGCCAGCAGCTCCACGGGACAGGGACAGGACTATGGCTACACCTTC.

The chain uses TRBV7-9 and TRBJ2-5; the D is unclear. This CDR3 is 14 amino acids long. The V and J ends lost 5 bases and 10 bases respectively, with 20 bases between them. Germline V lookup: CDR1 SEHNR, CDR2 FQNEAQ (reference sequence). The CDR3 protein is CASSQEARPFLQYF. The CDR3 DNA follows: TGTGCCAGCAGCCAAGAAGCCAGGCCCTTTCTCCAGTACTTC.

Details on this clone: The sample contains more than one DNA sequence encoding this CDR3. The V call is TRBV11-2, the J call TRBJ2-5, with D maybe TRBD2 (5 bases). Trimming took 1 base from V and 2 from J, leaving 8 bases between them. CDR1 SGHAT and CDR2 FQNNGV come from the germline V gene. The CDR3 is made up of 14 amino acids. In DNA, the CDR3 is TGTGCCAGCAGCTTAGGGCAGCGGCAAGAGACCCAGTACTTC. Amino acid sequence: CASSLGQRQETQYF.

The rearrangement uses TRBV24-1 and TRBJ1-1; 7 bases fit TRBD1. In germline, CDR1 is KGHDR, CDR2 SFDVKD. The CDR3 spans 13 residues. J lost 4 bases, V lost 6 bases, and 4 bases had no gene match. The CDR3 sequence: CATSYEGATEAFF. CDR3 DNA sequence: TGTGCCACCAGTTATGAGGGGGCCACTGAAGCTTTCTTT.

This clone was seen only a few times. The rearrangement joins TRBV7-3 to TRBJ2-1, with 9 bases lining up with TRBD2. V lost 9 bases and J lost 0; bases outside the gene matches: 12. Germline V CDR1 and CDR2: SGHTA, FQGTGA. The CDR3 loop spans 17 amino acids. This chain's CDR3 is CASSGGGTSSSYNEQFF. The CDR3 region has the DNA TGTGCCAGTAGCGGGGGCGGTACATCTAGCTCCTACAATGAGCAGTTCTTC.

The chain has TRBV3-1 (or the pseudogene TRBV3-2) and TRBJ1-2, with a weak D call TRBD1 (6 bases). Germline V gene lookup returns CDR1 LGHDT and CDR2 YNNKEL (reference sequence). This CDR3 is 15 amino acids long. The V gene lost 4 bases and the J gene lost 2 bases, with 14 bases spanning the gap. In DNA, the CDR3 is TGTGCCAGCAGCCTACAGGGAGCAGTCAACTATGGCTACACCTTC. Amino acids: CASSLQGAVNYGYTF.

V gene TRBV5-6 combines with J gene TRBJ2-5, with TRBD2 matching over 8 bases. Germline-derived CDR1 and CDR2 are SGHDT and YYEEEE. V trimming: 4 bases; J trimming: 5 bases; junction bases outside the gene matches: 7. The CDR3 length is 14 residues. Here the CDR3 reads CASSTPSGWETQYF. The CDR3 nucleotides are TGTGCCAGCAGCACCCCTAGCGGGTGGGAGACCCAGTACTTC.

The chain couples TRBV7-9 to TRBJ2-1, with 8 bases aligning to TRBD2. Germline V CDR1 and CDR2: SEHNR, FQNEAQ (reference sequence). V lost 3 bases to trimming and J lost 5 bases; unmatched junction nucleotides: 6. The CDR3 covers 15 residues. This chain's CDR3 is CASSLRTSPNNEQFF. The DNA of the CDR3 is TGTGCCAGCAGCTTGAGGACTAGCCCCAACAATGAGCAGTTCTTC.

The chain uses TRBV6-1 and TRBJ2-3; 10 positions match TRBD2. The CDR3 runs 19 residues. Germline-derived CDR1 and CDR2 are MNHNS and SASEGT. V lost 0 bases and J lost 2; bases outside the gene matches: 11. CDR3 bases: TGTGCCAGCAGTGAAGCAGGGGCGCCGGGACTAGCGACCACAGATACGCAGTATTTT. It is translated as CASSEAGAPGLATTDTQYF.

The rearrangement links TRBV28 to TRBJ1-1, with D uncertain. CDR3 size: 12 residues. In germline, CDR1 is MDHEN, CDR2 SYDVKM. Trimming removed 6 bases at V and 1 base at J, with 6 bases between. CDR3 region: CASSLPNTEAFF. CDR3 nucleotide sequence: TGTGCCAGCAGCCTCCCGAACACTGAAGCTTTCTTT.

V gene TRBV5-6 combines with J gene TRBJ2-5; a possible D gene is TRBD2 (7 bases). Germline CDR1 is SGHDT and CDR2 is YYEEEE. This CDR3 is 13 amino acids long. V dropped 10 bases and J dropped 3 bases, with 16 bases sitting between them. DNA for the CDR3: TGTGCCTCCCGGGGGGCAGGGAAAGAGACCCAGTACTTC. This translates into CASRGAGKETQYF.

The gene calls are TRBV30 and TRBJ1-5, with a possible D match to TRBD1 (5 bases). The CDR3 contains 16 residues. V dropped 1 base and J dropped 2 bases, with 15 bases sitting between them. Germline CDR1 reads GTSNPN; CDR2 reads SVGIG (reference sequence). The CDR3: CAWSATGLTGNQPQHF. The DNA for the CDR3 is TGTGCCTGGAGTGCAACGGGACTGACGGGCAATCAGCCCCAGCATTTT.

CDR3 region: CASSSLVSSGRPYEQYF. The CDR3 nucleotides are TGCGCCAGCAGCTCGCTGGTGTCTAGCGGGAGGCCCTACGAGCAGTACTTC. The chain couples TRBV5-1 to TRBJ2-7; the match to TRBD2 covers 11 bases. V was clipped by 3 bases and J by 2 bases; unmatched bases: 10. CDR3 length equals 17 residues. Germline V gene lookup returns CDR1 SGHRS and CDR2 YFSETQ.